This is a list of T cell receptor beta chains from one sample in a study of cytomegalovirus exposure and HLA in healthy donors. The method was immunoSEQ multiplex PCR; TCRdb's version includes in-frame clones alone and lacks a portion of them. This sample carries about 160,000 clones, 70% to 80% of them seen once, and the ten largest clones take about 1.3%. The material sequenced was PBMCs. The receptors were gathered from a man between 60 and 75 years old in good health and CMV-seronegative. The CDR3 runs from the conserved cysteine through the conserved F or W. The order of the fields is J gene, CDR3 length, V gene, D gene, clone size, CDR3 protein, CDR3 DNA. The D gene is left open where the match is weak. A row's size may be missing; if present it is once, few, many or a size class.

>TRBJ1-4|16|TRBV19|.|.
CASSTRQEATNEKLFF
TGTGCCAGTAGTACCAGACAGGAGGCAACTAATGAAAAACTGTTTTTT
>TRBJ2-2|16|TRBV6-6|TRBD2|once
CASSYLGLAGSGELFF
TGTGCCAGCAGTTACCTCGGACTAGCGGGTTCCGGGGAGCTGTTTTTT
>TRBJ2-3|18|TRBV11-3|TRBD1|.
CASSLRNPGQVSADTQYF
TGTGCCAGCAGCTTAAGGAATCCGGGACAGGTATCCGCAGATACGCAGTATTTT
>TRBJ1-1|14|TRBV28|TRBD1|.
CASSLTGRGTEAFF
TGTGCCAGCAGCCTGACAGGGCGAGGAACTGAAGCTTTCTTT
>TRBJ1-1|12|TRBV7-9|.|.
CAQGGVNTEAFF
TGTGCCCAAGGAGGGGTCAACACTGAAGCTTTCTTT
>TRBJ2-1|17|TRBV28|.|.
CASISYRRQTSYNEQFF
TGTGCCAGCATCTCTTATCGGCGGCAAACAAGTTACAATGAGCAGTTCTTC
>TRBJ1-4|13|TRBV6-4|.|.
CASSEMEGEKLFF
TGTGCCAGCAGTGAAATGGAGGGTGAAAAACTGTTTTTT
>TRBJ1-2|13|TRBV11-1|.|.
CASSLDSFYGYTF
TGTGCCAGCAGCTTAGACAGCTTCTATGGCTACACCTTC
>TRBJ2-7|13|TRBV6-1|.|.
CASSLGSIGEQYF
TGTGCCAGCAGCCTCGGGTCTATCGGTGAGCAGTACTTC
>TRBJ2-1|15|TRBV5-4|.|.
CASRTDYSSYNEQFF
TGTGCCAGCAGAACCGACTACAGCTCCTACAATGAGCAGTTCTTC
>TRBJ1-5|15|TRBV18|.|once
CASSPGGASNQPQHF
TGTGCCAGCTCACCAGGGGGCGCGAGCAATCAGCCCCAGCATTTT
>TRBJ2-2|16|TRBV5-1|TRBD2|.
CASSSGARAESGELFF
TGCGCCAGCAGCAGCGGGGCCAGGGCAGAATCCGGGGAGCTGTTTTTT
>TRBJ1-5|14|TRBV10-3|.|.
CAISRGLSNQPQHF
TGTGCCATCAGCAGGGGTTTAAGCAATCAGCCCCAGCATTTT
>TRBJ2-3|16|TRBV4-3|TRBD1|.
CASSHNRDSSTDTQYF
TGCGCCAGCAGCCACAACCGGGACAGCAGCACAGATACGCAGTATTTT
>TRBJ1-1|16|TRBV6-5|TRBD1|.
CASSYSIRDRATEAFF
TGTGCCAGCAGTTACTCAATTCGGGACAGGGCCACTGAAGCTTTCTTT
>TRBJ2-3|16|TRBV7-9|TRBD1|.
CASSPRQGVSTDTQYF
TGTGCCAGCAGCCCGAGACAGGGGGTAAGCACAGATACGCAGTATTTT
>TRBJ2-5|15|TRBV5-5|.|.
CASTRAGVEAETQYF
TGTGCCAGCACCCGAGCCGGGGTAGAAGCAGAGACCCAGTACTTC
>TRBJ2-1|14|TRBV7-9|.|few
CASSLVVLVHEQFF
TGTGCCAGCAGCTTAGTGGTACTAGTCCATGAGCAGTTCTTC
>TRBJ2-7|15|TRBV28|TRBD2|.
CASSYTAGPGYEQYF
TGTGCCAGCAGTTACACAGCGGGACCGGGTTACGAGCAGTACTTC
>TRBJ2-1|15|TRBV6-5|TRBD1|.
CASSYSGTGYNEQFF
TGTGCCAGCAGTTACTCAGGGACAGGCTACAATGAGCAGTTCTTC
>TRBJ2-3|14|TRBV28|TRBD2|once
CASIPGGSADTQYF
TGTGCCAGCATTCCGGGCGGGAGCGCAGATACGCAGTATTTT
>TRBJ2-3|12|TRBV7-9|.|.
CASSLYTDTQYF
TGTGCCAGCAGCTTATACACAGATACGCAGTATTTT
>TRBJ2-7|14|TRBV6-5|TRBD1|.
CASRDRGWVYEQYF
TGTGCCAGCAGGGACAGGGGGTGGGTCTACGAGCAGTACTTC
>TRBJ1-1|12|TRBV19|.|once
CASMSGNTEAFF
TGTGCCAGTATGAGCGGGAACACTGAAGCTTTCTTT
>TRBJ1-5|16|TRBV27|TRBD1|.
CASSADRAPGGSAQHF
TGTGCCAGCAGTGCGGACAGGGCGCCGGGGGGATCGGCCCAGCATTTT